The source of this T cell receptor (beta chain) is a study of blood T cell repertoires in COVID-19. Study-wide context: COVID-19 samples, acute and convalescent, were from the United States, Italy and Spain. In each case, the material was cDNA or gDNA derived from T cells, B-cell-depleted T cells, or PBMCs.

The V gene's germline CDR1 is MNHEY and CDR2 SMNVEV (reference sequence). CDR3 length: 17 residues. With 0 bases clipped from V and 5 bases from J, the junction kept 8 bases outside the gene matches. This clone has ten or more counts. In the authors' workflow: Estimation of nucleated cell counts was performed using reference gene primer amplification. Using immunoSEQ multiplex PCR, the repertoire was profiled, and TCRdb retains in-frame clones only, with some absent. That table is the source of V, J and clone size, and D and trimming were worked out from the DNA. The sample includes roughly 100,000 clones, about 90% seen only once; the top ten take 15%.

This chain links TRBV27 with TRBJ2-3, with 10 bases lining up with TRBD2. The source of this sequence is a middle-aged man with acute or convalescent COVID-19. Sequencing was performed on peripheral blood. The CDR3 DNA follows: TGTGCCAGCAGTTTATCATCTAGCGGGAGTCTTGGAGATACGCAGTATTTT. Its protein is CASSLSSSGSLGDTQYF.